This is a list of T cell receptor beta chains from one sample in a study of immune evolution from preneoplasia to lung adenocarcinoma. Data came from immunoSEQ multiplex PCR; TCRdb stores just in-frame clones and leaves some out. Of about 10,000 clones listed, around 90% were seen once; the top ten hold under 3%. Sequencing input: FFPE invasive lung adenocarcinoma tissue. Receptors originate from a person aged 70 to 85 with invasive lung adenocarcinoma. Some clones in this sample may be carry-over from other donors' samples. Both conserved end residues are part of each CDR3. The D gene is left open where the match is weak. Size is omitted from some rows. Given values are once, few, many or a class for expanded clones.

TRBJ2-7,TRBD2,NA,TRBV4-1,TGCGCCAGCAGCCGCGCCCTAGCGGGAGGATACGAGCAGTACTTC,CASSRALAGGYEQYF
TRBJ1-2,NA,few,TRBV5-4,TGTGCCAGCAGCCCCGGGCCAGCAGCGTGGGGCTACACCTTC,CASSPGPAAWGYTF
TRBJ1-5,TRBD1,NA,TRBV2,TGTGCCAGCAGAGGACCGACAGGGGGCGGTCAGCCCCAGCATTTT,CASRGPTGGGQPQHF
TRBJ2-2,NA,NA,TRBV18,TGTGCCAGCTCACGGACAGGACTAGCCGGGAACACCGGGGAGCTGTTTTTT,CASSRTGLAGNTGELFF
TRBJ1-3,TRBD1,few,TRBV29-1,TGCAGCGTTGTTACAGGGGGAGGAAACACCATATATTTT,CSVVTGGGNTIYF
TRBJ1-2,TRBD1,NA,TRBV28,TGTGCCAGCAGTTTGGAGGGACAGGGAATTAGCTACTATGGCTACACCTTC,CASSLEGQGISYYGYTF
TRBJ2-5,TRBD2,NA,TRBV28,TGTGCCAGCAGCTTGGGAACTAGCGGGGGACAAGAGACCCAGTACTTC,CASSLGTSGGQETQYF
TRBJ2-7,NA,NA,TRBV4-2,TGTGCCAGCAGCCAAGATCCTCGGGATCCCTACGAGCAGTACTTC,CASSQDPRDPYEQYF
TRBJ2-7,NA,NA,TRBV2,TGTGCCAGCAGTGTCGGTACAGGCCTTTCCGAGCAGTACTTC,CASSVGTGLSEQYF
TRBJ2-2,NA,NA,TRBV11-3,TGTGCCAGCAGTAAGCCGACAGTACCCGGGGAGCTGTTTTTT,CASSKPTVPGELFF
TRBJ2-6,NA,NA,TRBV28,TGTGCCAGCAGTTTCTCAAGGGTTTCTGGGGCCAACGTCCTGACTTTC,CASSFSRVSGANVLTF
TRBJ2-1,NA,NA,TRBV7-3,TGTGCCAGCAGCTTAAGCCGAACAAATGAGCAGTTCTTC,CASSLSRTNEQFF
TRBJ2-1,NA,few,TRBV18,TGTGCCAGCTCGGGTTCCCCCCACTTAAGGGCCTATGAGCAGTTCTTC,CASSGSPHLRAYEQFF
TRBJ1-1,NA,once,TRBV29-1,TGCAGCTCCCCCTCAAAGGGGAACACTGAAGCTTTCTTT,CSSPSKGNTEAFF
TRBJ1-2,NA,NA,TRBV2,TGTGCCAGCAAGGCCCTCTTGGACAGCGATGGCTACACCTTC,CASKALLDSDGYTF
TRBJ2-2,NA,NA,TRBV28,TGTGCCAGCAGTTCCTCGCTAGTTGTCGGGGAGCTGTTTTTT,CASSSSLVVGELFF
TRBJ2-5,TRBD2,once,TRBV2,TGTGCCAGCAGTGTGCCGGGAGGGGCTCTCGGGTCCCAGTACTTC,CASSVPGGALGSQYF
TRBJ2-6,NA,NA,TRBV18,TGTGCCAGCTCACCAGGGACCGGCGTCCTGACTTTC,CASSPGTGVLTF
TRBJ1-3,NA,NA,TRBV28,TGTGCCAGCAGAACCCCGGACACCGCAGGGAACACCATATATTTT,CASRTPDTAGNTIYF
TRBJ2-1,NA,NA,TRBV20-1,TGCAGTGGCAGGACTCTCAATGAGCAGTTCTTC,CSGRTLNEQFF
TRBJ2-3,TRBD2,NA,TRBV7-9,TGTGCCAGCAGCTCCACGGCGGGAGGGGTTGCAGATACGCAGTATTTT,CASSSTAGGVADTQYF
TRBJ1-1,TRBD1,once,TRBV7-8,TGTGCCAGCAGCTTAGCGTTCGGACAGGCCACTGAAGCTTTCTTT,CASSLAFGQATEAFF
TRBJ2-7,TRBD1,NA,TRBV28,TGTGCCAGCAGTTCCTTCCAGGACAGGGTTTACGAGCAGTACTTC,CASSSFQDRVYEQYF
TRBJ2-7,TRBD1,NA,TRBV6-1,TGTGCCAGCAGCCCAGGGGGTAATCACGAGCAGTACTTC,CASSPGGNHEQYF